This T cell receptor (beta chain) was captured by sequencing in a study of T cell changes during pregnancy in multiple sclerosis. Assay: immunoSEQ multiplex PCR; the TCRdb copy retains only in-frame clones and omits some. Found here are 70,000 to 95,000 clones, around 93% of them singletons; the top ten hold 3.5% to 4.5%. The length of the CDR3 is 12 residues. V shed 4 bases, J shed 12 bases, and the junction held 6 bases outside the gene matches. Per germline, CDR1 MNHNY and CDR2 SVGAGI (reference sequence). This receptor was identified in a female donor with multiple sclerosis, enrolled in a pregnancy study. The chain carries TRBV6-6 and TRBJ2-3, with 8 bases aligning to TRBD2. Sample: peripheral blood, taken in the first trimester of pregnancy. This CDR3 is CASSSRTSSQYF. As DNA, the CDR3 is TGTGCCAGCAGTTCGCGGACTAGCTCTCAGTATTTT.